This T cell receptor (beta chain) was captured in a study of a mutant IDH1 vaccine in newly diagnosed glioma. Study summary: Before enrollment, the patients had been treated with radiotherapy alone, temozolomide alone, or both together. Most of them had received both.

The CDR3 is made up of 17 amino acids. V was trimmed by 0 bases and J by 0 bases, leaving 11 bases between them. CDR1 and CDR2 from the germline V gene are LNHDA and SQIVND (reference sequence). Sample time point: week 11, during vaccination. With topical imiquimod, each dose of the vaccine consisted of 300 ug of mutant IDH1 20-mer peptide. Astrocytomas that were new, WHO grade 3 or 4, IDH1-mutant and ATRX-lost were present in the donors. Comment on this clone: The antigen is undetermined.

Assay: immunoSEQ multiplex PCR; the TCRdb copy retains only in-frame clones and omits some. The sample consists of roughly 62,000 clones, about 91% of them appearing once. The chain links TRBV19 to TRBJ1-4, with unresolved D. This receptor was obtained from a man aged 35-49 years with glioma. This sample comprised PBMCs, obtained from a glioma patient whose treatment included an IDH1 peptide vaccine. CDR3 amino acids: CASSIDLAVATNEKLFF. CDR3 nucleotides: TGTGCCAGTAGTATAGATCTGGCAGTTGCAACTAATGAAAAACTGTTTTTT. The full variable domain, with the rest looked up from reference TRBV19 and TRBJ1-4, is DGGITQSPKYLFRKEGQNVTLSCEQNLNHDAMYWYRQDPGQGLRLIYYSQIVNDFQKGDIAEGYSVSREKKESFPLTVTSAQKNPTAFYLCASSIDLAVATNEKLFFGSGTQLSVL.